The rows below give T cell receptor beta chains drawn from one sample of a study of shared clonotypes between healthy human individuals. TCRdb's copy holds only in-frame clones and misses some; the assay was immunoSEQ multiplex PCR. The sample consists of about 2.1 million clones, under 95% of them appearing once. The sample consisted of naive CD8+ T cells from PBMCs. These receptors came from a man between 18 and 29 years old in good health. Some clones in this sample may be carry-over from other donors' samples. Each CDR3 is given with its conserved first and last residue. The D gene is left open where the match is weak.

v_call	j_call	d_call	cdr3_aa	cdr3_nt
TRBV6-5	TRBJ1-5	TRBD1	CASSSGQGNQPQHF	TGTGCCAGCAGCTCGGGACAGGGCAATCAGCCCCAGCATTTT
TRBV6-6	TRBJ2-5	TRBD2	CASRHSGRYQETQYF	TGTGCCAGCAGGCATAGCGGGAGGTACCAAGAGACCCAGTACTTC
TRBV16	TRBJ2-7	TRBD2	CASSRGFPPGLDSYEQYF	TGTGCCAGCAGCCGCGGCTTTCCCCCGGGACTAGACTCCTACGAGCAGTACTTC
TRBV7-9	TRBJ2-7	TRBD2	CASSLAGGTTYEQYF	TGTGCCAGCAGCCTAGCGGGAGGCACTACCTACGAGCAGTACTTC
TRBV28	TRBJ2-7	-	CASSDWGETRYEQYF	TGTGCCAGCAGTGATTGGGGGGAAACACGCTACGAGCAGTACTTC
TRBV6-5	TRBJ2-7	TRBD2	CASSTSGRGYEQYF	TGTGCCAGCAGTACTAGCGGGAGGGGCTACGAGCAGTACTTC
TRBV7-9	TRBJ2-7	-	CASSLKTADSYEQYF	TGTGCCAGCAGCTTAAAGACAGCCGACTCCTACGAGCAGTACTTC
TRBV5-4	TRBJ2-3	-	CASSPGTSSSDTQYF	TGTGCCAGCAGCCCTGGGACATCATCCTCAGATACGCAGTATTTT
TRBV4-3	TRBJ2-3	TRBD1	CASSRLTGGSTDTQYF	TGCGCCAGCAGCCGTTTGACAGGGGGTAGCACAGATACGCAGTATTTT
TRBV7-2	TRBJ2-7	-	CASSSYYSSSYEQYF	TGTGCCAGCAGCTCTTACTATAGCAGCTCCTACGAGCAGTACTTC